This T cell receptor beta chain was captured by sequencing in a study of early stage breast cancer tumors. General study points: Tumor and normal breast were distinguished via blood comparison in 14 of 16 patients.

This clone was found a few times. Its matching antigen is unknown. Data came from immunoSEQ multiplex PCR; TCRdb stores just in-frame clones and leaves some out. The data hold 44,000 or so clones, with around 83% observed a single time. This TCR was recovered from a person aged 45-60 years with breast cancer. Sequencing used blood.

The CDR3 loop reads CAIRPQTSSNEQFF. In nucleotides, the CDR3 is TGTGCCATCAGACCTCAGACTAGCAGCAATGAGCAGTTCTTC. This chain links TRBV10-3 with TRBJ2-1; 7 bases are shared with TRBD2. CDR1 ENHRY and CDR2 SYGVKD come from the germline V gene. With V trimmed by 6 bases and J by 6 bases, 8 bases remained unmatched. This CDR3 region has 14 residues.